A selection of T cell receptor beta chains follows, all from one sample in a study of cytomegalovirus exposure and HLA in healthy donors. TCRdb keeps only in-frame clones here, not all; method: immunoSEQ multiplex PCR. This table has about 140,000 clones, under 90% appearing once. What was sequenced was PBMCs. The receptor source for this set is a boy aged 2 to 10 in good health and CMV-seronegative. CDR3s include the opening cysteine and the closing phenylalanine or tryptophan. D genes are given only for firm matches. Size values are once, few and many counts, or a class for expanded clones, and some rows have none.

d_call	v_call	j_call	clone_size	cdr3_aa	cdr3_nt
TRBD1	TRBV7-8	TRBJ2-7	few	CASSLVILGQSSYEQYF	TGTGCCAGCAGCTTAGTGATTCTGGGACAGAGCTCCTACGAGCAGTACTTC
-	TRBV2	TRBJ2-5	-	CASSDQGQETQYF	TGTGCCAGCAGTGACCAGGGACAAGAGACCCAGTACTTC
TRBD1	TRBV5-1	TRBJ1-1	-	CASSWAGTGKGNTEAFF	TGCGCCAGCAGCTGGGCCGGGACAGGGAAAGGGAACACTGAAGCTTTCTTT
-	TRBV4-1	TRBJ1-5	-	CASSQVGGAGANQPQHF	TGCGCCAGCAGCCAAGTCGGGGGGGCAGGAGCCAATCAGCCCCAGCATTTT
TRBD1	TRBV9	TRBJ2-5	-	CASSVAGTGEETQYF	TGTGCCAGCAGCGTAGCGGGGACAGGGGAGGAGACCCAGTACTTC
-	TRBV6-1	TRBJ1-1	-	CASRSAGMTEAFF	TGTGCCAGCAGATCGGCAGGGATGACTGAAGCTTTCTTT
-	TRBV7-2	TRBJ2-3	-	CASSSQSGWDTQYF	TGTGCCAGCAGCTCCCAATCAGGTTGGGATACGCAGTATTTT
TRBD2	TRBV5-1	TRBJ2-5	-	CASTWRASGGASETQYF	TGCGCCAGCACCTGGAGGGCTAGCGGGGGGGCCTCGGAGACCCAGTACTTC
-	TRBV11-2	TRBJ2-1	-	CASSRGAGGQFF	TGTGCCAGCAGCAGAGGAGCCGGTGGGCAGTTCTTC
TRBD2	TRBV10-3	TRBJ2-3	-	CAISDRERGDADTQYF	TGTGCCATCAGTGACAGGGAGCGGGGGGACGCAGATACGCAGTATTTT
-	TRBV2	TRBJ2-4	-	CAGRGLAKNIQYF	TGTGCCGGCAGGGGACTAGCCAAAAACATTCAGTACTTC
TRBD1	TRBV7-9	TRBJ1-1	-	CASSHSGQGAVTEAFF	TGTGCCAGCAGCCACTCAGGACAGGGGGCAGTCACTGAAGCTTTCTTT
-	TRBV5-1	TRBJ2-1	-	CASSLGKTGVTYNEQFF	TGCGCCAGCAGCTTAGGAAAAACGGGAGTAACCTACAATGAGCAGTTCTTC
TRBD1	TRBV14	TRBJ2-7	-	CASSQAPGQGGYEQYF	TGTGCCAGCAGCCAAGCTCCGGGACAGGGGGGTTACGAGCAGTACTTC
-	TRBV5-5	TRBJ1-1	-	CASSPTGNTEAFF	TGTGCCAGCAGCCCGACAGGGAACACTGAAGCTTTCTTT
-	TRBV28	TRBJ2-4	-	CASSYAGLEKNIQYF	TGTGCCAGCAGCTACGCGGGACTGGAGAAAAACATTCAGTACTTC
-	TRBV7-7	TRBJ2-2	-	CASSRGTGELFF	TGTGCCAGCAGCAGGGGGACCGGGGAGCTGTTTTTT
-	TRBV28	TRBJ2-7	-	CASSLWLSSYEQYF	TGTGCCAGCAGTTTGTGGTTGAGCTCCTACGAGCAGTACTTC
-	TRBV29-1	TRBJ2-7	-	CSVIRRADEQYF	TGCAGCGTTATAAGGCGGGCCGACGAGCAGTACTTC
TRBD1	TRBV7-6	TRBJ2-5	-	CASSRQGARETQYF	TGTGCCAGCAGCAGACAGGGGGCGCGGGAGACCCAGTACTTC
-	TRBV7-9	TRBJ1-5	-	CASSYGGRNQPQHF	TGTGCCAGCAGCTACGGAGGGCGCAATCAGCCCCAGCATTTT
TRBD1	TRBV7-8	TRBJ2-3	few	CASSSRTGIPDTQYF	TGTGCCAGCAGCTCCCGGACAGGGATTCCGGATACGCAGTATTTT
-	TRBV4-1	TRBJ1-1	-	CASSQVISVEAFF	TGCGCCAGCAGCCAAGTAATTTCGGTGGAAGCTTTCTTT
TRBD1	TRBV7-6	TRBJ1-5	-	CASSLGQGLGQPQHF	TGTGCCAGCAGCTTAGGACAGGGGCTAGGCCAGCCCCAGCATTTT
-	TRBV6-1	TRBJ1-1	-	CASSEPPPEAFF	TGTGCCAGCAGTGAACCCCCCCCGGAAGCTTTCTTT
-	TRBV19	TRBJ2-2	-	CASSIPPPGELFF	TGTGCCAGTAGTATCCCCCCTCCCGGGGAGCTGTTTTTT
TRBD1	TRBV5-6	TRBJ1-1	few	CASRRDRGSLGNTEAFF	TGTGCCAGCAGGCGGGACAGGGGTTCTTTAGGGAACACTGAAGCTTTCTTT
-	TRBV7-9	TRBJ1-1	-	CASSLDGAGTPNTEAFF	TGTGCCAGCAGCTTAGATGGAGCAGGGACTCCTAACACTGAAGCTTTCTTT
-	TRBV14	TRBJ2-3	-	CASSQAFRGNTQYF	TGTGCCAGCAGCCAAGCTTTCCGGGGGAATACGCAGTATTTT
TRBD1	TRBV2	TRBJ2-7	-	CASSKQGPGSYEQYF	TGTGCCAGCAGTAAACAGGGGCCTGGCTCCTACGAGCAGTACTTC
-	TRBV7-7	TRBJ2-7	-	CASSRGGSHEQYF	TGTGCCAGCAGCAGGGGTGGGTCCCACGAGCAGTACTTC
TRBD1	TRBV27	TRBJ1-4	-	CASSLFTGDREKLFF	TGTGCCAGCAGTCTTTTTACAGGGGACCGTGAAAAACTGTTTTTT
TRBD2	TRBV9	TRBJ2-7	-	CASSVGASGAYEQYF	TGTGCCAGCAGCGTAGGGGCTAGCGGTGCCTACGAGCAGTACTTC
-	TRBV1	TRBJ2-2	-	CTSSQRLAGLGPNTGELFF	TGCACCAGCAGCCAAAGACTAGCGGGGCTGGGGCCGAACACCGGGGAGCTGTTTTTT
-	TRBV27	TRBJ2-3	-	CASSLNSNTDTQYF	TGTGCCAGCAGTTTAAACAGCAACACAGATACGCAGTATTTT
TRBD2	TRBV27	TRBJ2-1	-	CASLAGGRGNEQFF	TGTGCCAGCCTAGCGGGAGGGCGGGGCAATGAGCAGTTCTTC
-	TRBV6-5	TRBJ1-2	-	CASSYFSDKKYGYTF	TGTGCCAGCAGTTACTTTAGCGACAAAAAGTATGGCTACACCTTC
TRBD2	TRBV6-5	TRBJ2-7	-	CASARLAETSYEQYF	TGTGCCAGCGCCCGACTAGCGGAGACCTCCTACGAGCAGTACTTC
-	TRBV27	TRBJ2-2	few	CASSLRVLTFANTGELFF	TGTGCCAGCAGTCTCCGGGTCCTAACGTTCGCGAACACCGGGGAGCTGTTTTTT
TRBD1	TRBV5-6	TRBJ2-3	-	CASSSSGTGYGTQYF	TGTGCCAGCAGCTCTTCCGGGACAGGGTACGGTACGCAGTATTTT
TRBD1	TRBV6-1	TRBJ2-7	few	CASRPQGASPYEQYF	TGTGCCAGCAGGCCACAGGGGGCATCCCCCTACGAGCAGTACTTC
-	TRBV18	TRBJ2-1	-	CASSRLGGGRENEQFF	TGTGCCAGCTCACGGCTGGGAGGGGGGCGCGAGAATGAGCAGTTCTTC
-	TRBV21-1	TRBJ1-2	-	CASSRSGQGNYGYTF	TGTGCCAGCAGCAGAAGTGGACAGGGTAACTATGGCTACACCTTC
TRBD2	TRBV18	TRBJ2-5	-	CASSPPGFSGVETQYF	TGTGCCAGCTCACCACCTGGGTTTAGCGGGGTCGAGACCCAGTACTTC
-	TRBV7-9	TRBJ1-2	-	CASRGGGYTF	TGTGCCAGCAGAGGGGGTGGCTACACCTTC